This TCR beta chain derives from a study of T cells in Graves' hyperthyroidism and ophthalmopathy. Study-wide findings and caveats: The majority of expanded thyroid clonotypes above 0.001 also appeared in blood. Before onset, by a median of approximately 5.9 months, the model predicted ophthalmopathy.

Points on this clonotype: Antigen: not known.

CDR3 length: 18 amino acids. The trim removed 4 bases at V and 2 bases at J, leaving 12 bases unmatched. The germline V gene has CDR1 MGHRA and CDR2 YSYEKL. Amplified TCR beta CDR3 regions derived from RNA transcripts. During a first-round RT-PCR of the TCR CDR3, the HTBI primer set was used. TCRdb called the multiplex PCR reads again in MiXCR, with one record for every CDR3 protein. The data contain about 770,000 distinct CDR3 sequences, roughly a sixth of them singletons. The sequencing sample was made of blood. The sequence derives from a woman in her 50s with Graves' hyperthyroidism that later progressed to Graves' ophthalmopathy. The V call is TRBV4-1, the J call TRBJ2-2; TRBD2 matches at 8 bases. The CDR3 DNA is TGCGCCAGCAGCCCGAACCCAAGCGGGGGCGGAAACACCGGGGAGCTGTTTTTT. It specifies CASSPNPSGGGNTGELFF.